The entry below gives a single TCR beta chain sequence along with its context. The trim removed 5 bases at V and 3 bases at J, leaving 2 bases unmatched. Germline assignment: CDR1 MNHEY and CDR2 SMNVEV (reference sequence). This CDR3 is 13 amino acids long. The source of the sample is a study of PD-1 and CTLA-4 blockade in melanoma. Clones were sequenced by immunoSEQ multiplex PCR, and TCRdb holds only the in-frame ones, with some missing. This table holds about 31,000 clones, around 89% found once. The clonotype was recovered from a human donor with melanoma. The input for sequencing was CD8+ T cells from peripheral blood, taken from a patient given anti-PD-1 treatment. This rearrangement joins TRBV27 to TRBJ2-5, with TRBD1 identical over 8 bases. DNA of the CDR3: TGTGCCAGCAGTGGACAGGGAGAAGAGACCCAGTACTTC. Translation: CASSGQGEETQYF.